Given below is one TCR beta chain in context. Clones were sequenced by immunoSEQ multiplex PCR, and TCRdb holds only the in-frame ones, with some missing. In the table there are some 220,000 clones, about 79% of which are singletons. The data are from a study of blood T cell repertoires in COVID-19. The V end was cut by 1 base, the J end by 3 bases, with 6 bases between. The CDR3 is 13 residues long. This TCR derives from a woman between 35 and 50 years old with acute COVID-19. J is TRBJ2-5 and V is TRBV12-3 or TRBV12-4; D not resolved. Specimen: PBMCs or T cells enriched from blood (not recorded which). The CDR3 nucleotides read TGTGCCAGCAGTTTAGGCCGGGAAGAGACCCAGTACTTC. As protein: CASSLGREETQYF.